One sample yielded the 21 T cell receptor beta chains listed below, sequenced in a study of Graves' ophthalmopathy and Graves' hyperthyroidism. RNA served as the template for amplifying TCR beta CDR3 regions. Following a first-round RT-PCR that used HTBI primers, a second-round multiplex PCR was carried out. From the multiplex PCR reads, TCRdb called clonotypes with MiXCR, one entry per CDR3 protein. The sample has hundreds of thousands of distinct CDR3 sequences; 13% to 15% are singletons. The sequenced sample was blood. The receptor source for this set is a woman between 25 and 40 years old with Graves' ophthalmopathy.

This clonotype has a count of ten or more. J is TRBJ2-2 and V is TRBV6-1; TRBD1 agrees at 11 bases. In germline, CDR1 is MNHNS, CDR2 SASEGT. Trimming cost V 7 bases and J 5 bases; bases outside gene matches: 6. The CDR3 loop spans 15 amino acids. The CDR3 nucleotides are TGTGCCAGCAAGGTTGGGACAGGGGGAACCGGGGAGCTGTTTTTT. Its translation: CASKVGTGGTGELFF.

This clonotype was detected ten times or more. The chain recombines TRBV20-1 with TRBJ2-7, with D possibly TRBD1 on 6 matching bases. The CDR3 sequence is 13 residues long. In germline, CDR1 is DFQATT, CDR2 SNEGSKA (reference sequence). Trimming left V 3 bases short and J 5 bases short, with 14 bases between. In DNA form, the CDR3 reads TGCAGTGCTAGTGGTGGCAGGGGCGACGAGCAGTACTTC. This gives the protein CSASGGRGDEQYF.

V gene TRBV12-3 or TRBV12-4 combines with J gene TRBJ1-6; D might be TRBD1 (6 bases). The V and J ends lost 10 bases and 9 bases respectively, with 16 bases between them. CDR3 length: 13 residues. The CDR3 is CATRGRLASPLHF. CDR3 coding DNA: TGTGCCACCAGGGGACGGCTGGCTTCACCCCTCCACTTT.

This clonotype was counted at least ten times. CDR3 sequence: CASSDGLAGSYEQYF. The CDR3 nucleotides read TGTGCCAGCAGTGACGGACTAGCGGGGTCCTACGAGCAGTACTTC. This sequence joins TRBV28 and TRBJ2-7; 12 bases align to TRBD2. The ends lost 5 bases at V and 1 base at J; junction bases unmatched: 3. The CDR3 spans 15 residues. Germline CDR1 and CDR2: MDHEN and SYDVKM. The entire variable domain, with the rest obtained from reference TRBV28 and TRBJ2-7, is as follows: DVKVTQSSRYLVKRTGEKVFLECVQDMDHENMFWYRQDPGLGLRLIYFSYDVKMKEKGDIPEGYSVSREKKERFSLILESASTNQTSMYLCASSDGLAGSYEQYFGPGTRLTVT.

Within the sample, this clonotype is medium-sized. V gene TRBV6-1 combines with J gene TRBJ2-7; 9 nucleotides line up with TRBD2. The CDR3 sequence is 15 residues long. From germline, CDR1 is MNHNS and CDR2 SASEGT. V lost 0 bases, J lost 0 bases, and 0 bases stayed unmatched. CDR3 amino acids: CASSEASGSSYEQYF. DNA for the CDR3: TGTGCCAGCAGTGAAGCTAGCGGGAGCTCCTACGAGCAGTACTTC.

This clonotype came up many times. V and J are TRBV28 and TRBJ1-1, with D possibly TRBD1 on 5 matching bases. The CDR3 is made up of 13 amino acids. V lost 6 bases, J lost 4 bases, and 12 bases lay in between. Germline values: CDR1 MDHEN, CDR2 SYDVKM. CDR3 amino acids: CASRGTRGTEAFF. CDR3 sequence (DNA): TGTGCCAGCAGGGGGACTCGTGGCACTGAAGCTTTCTTT.

This clonotype was recorded many times. The V and J genes are TRBV20-1 and TRBJ2-7; TRBD2 agrees at 8 bases. V dropped 1 base and J dropped 4; count of bases not matched to a gene: 6. There are 14 residues in the CDR3. Germline V gene data show CDR1 as DFQATT and CDR2 as SNEGSKA (reference sequence). The CDR3 bases are TGCAGTGCTAGAGTGGCGGGAGGTGTTTACGAGCAGTACTTC. Translated, it gives CSARVAGGVYEQYF.

The table lists this clonotype with many counts. The chain carries TRBV27 and TRBJ2-7, with 7 bases matching TRBD1. With 3 bases clipped from V and 3 bases from J, the junction kept 11 bases outside the gene matches. The CDR3 is 16 residues long. In germline, CDR1 is MNHEY, CDR2 SMNVEV (reference sequence). The CDR3 coding sequence is TGTGCCAGCAGTTTCATACCAACGGACAGGCGCTACGAGCAGTACTTC. Its protein is CASSFIPTDRRYEQYF.

This clonotype was recorded many times. The V and J genes are TRBV28 and TRBJ1-6; possibly TRBD1 for D (6 bases). Trimming stripped 4 bases from V and 7 bases from J, with 14 bases between. The CDR3 has 15 amino acids. CDR1 and CDR2 (germline): MDHEN, SYDVKM. This CDR3 reads CASSYDRFPNSPLHF. In nucleotides, the CDR3 is TGTGCCAGCAGTTACGACAGGTTCCCGAATTCACCCCTCCACTTT.

This clonotype was found many times. The chain employs TRBV7-2 and TRBJ1-5; D might be TRBD1 (5 bases). Germline CDR1 SGHTA, CDR2 FQGNSA. Trimming pared 0 bases from V and 6 bases from J, leaving 18 bases between. The CDR3 contains 17 residues. In DNA form, the CDR3 reads TGTGCCAGCAGCTTAGCGTCCTTTCCGGGGGAGGGTCAGCCCCAGCATTTT. Amino acid sequence: CASSLASFPGEGQPQHF.

This clonotype was seen repeatedly, ten times or more. V is TRBV28 and J is TRBJ2-7; D gene uncertain. Trimming removed 5 bases at V and 2 bases at J, with 13 bases between. Germline V lookup: CDR1 MDHEN, CDR2 SYDVKM. The CDR3 totals 14 residues. Here the CDR3 reads CASSPGPDAYEQYF. CDR3 DNA sequence: TGTGCCAGCAGTCCCGGCCCAGACGCCTACGAGCAGTACTTC.

A few counts support this clonotype. J is TRBJ2-7 and V is TRBV6-1; 14 bases are shared with TRBD2. This CDR3 comprises 15 residues. Germline V CDR1 and CDR2: MNHNS, SASEGT. V lost 9 bases and J lost 4; bases outside the gene matches: 8. The CDR3 coding sequence is TGTGCCAGTAGCCGGGGACTAGCGGGAGAATACGAGCAGTACTTC. Translated: CASSRGLAGEYEQYF.

This clonotype appeared many times. The J gene is TRBJ2-7, the V gene TRBV27; D is possibly TRBD2 (6 bases). Trimming shortened V by 5 bases and J by 2 bases, and 13 bases separated the two germline ends. The CDR3 spans 14 residues. CDR1 is MNHEY and CDR2 is SMNVEV in the germline V gene (reference sequence). The CDR3 loop is CASSPLGLAYEQYF. The CDR3, as DNA: TGTGCCAGCAGTCCCCTGGGACTTGCCTACGAGCAGTACTTC.

This clonotype was detected many times. V and J are TRBV20-1 and TRBJ2-5, with D maybe TRBD1 (5 bases). The CDR3 extends over 13 amino acids. Germline V gene data show CDR1 as DFQATT and CDR2 as SNEGSKA (reference sequence). The V and J ends lost 6 bases and 1 base respectively, with 12 bases between them. The CDR3, as DNA: TGCAGTGCATTTAAGCAGGGCCAAGAGACCCAGTACTTC. Its translation: CSAFKQGQETQYF.

This clonotype has at least ten counts. The chain combines TRBV5-1 with TRBJ1-1; TRBD1 agrees at 7 bases. The CDR3 has 13 residues. V trimming: 3 bases; J trimming: 6 bases; junction bases outside the gene matches: 5. The germline gives CDR1 SGHRS, CDR2 YFSETQ. CDR3 loop: CASSSLQGSEAFF. CDR3 nucleotides: TGCGCCAGCAGCTCCCTACAGGGGTCTGAAGCTTTCTTT.

Comment on this clonotype: Given a much more abundant clone one base away, this may be a read error. V usage is TRBV27 and J usage is TRBJ2-2, with 11 bases identical to TRBD2. CDR3 size: 14 residues. The V gene's germline CDR1 is MNHEY and CDR2 SMNVEV (reference sequence). This CDR3 is CAIRLAGTTGELCF. The CDR3 DNA follows: TGTGCCATCCGACTAGCGGGAACCACCGGGGAGCTGTGTTTT.

CDR3 amino acids: CASSSRTRKNGELFF. The CDR3 nucleotides are TGTGCCAGCAGCTCCAGGACGAGGAAGAACGGGGAGCTGTTTTTT. The chain recombines TRBV7-2 with TRBJ2-2; D remains ambiguous. The V gene lost 4 bases and the J gene lost 7 bases, with 16 bases spanning the gap. The CDR3 runs 15 residues. CDR1 SGHTA and CDR2 FQGNSA come from the germline V gene. Full variable domain (outside the CDR3, taken from reference TRBV7-2 and TRBJ2-2): GAGVSQSPSNKVTEKGKDVELRCDPISGHTALYWYRQSLGQGLEFLIYFQGNSAPDKSGLPSDRFSAERTGGSVSTLTIQRTQQEDSAVYLCASSSRTRKNGELFFGEGSRLTVL.

This clonotype occurred many times. V gene TRBV6-5 combines with J gene TRBJ2-7, with D possibly matching TRBD2 (6 bases). Trimming shortened V by 2 bases and J by 6 bases, and 17 bases separated the two germline ends. The CDR3 is made up of 15 amino acids. CDR1 MNHEY and CDR2 SVGAGI come from the germline V gene. DNA of the CDR3: TGTGCCAGCAGTTACCAGTACGGCGGGAACAGCGAGCAGTACTTC. Translated: CASSYQYGGNSEQYF.

This clonotype was detected ten times or more. The chain has TRBV30 and TRBJ2-7, with 8 bases identical to TRBD1. The CDR3 is made up of 13 amino acids. V was clipped by 3 bases and J by 3 bases; unmatched bases: 4. Germline assignment: CDR1 GTSNPN and CDR2 SVGIG (reference sequence). CDR3 nucleotides: TGTGCCTGGAGAGTGGACAGGGACTACGAGCAGTACTTC. Translation gives CAWRVDRDYEQYF.

This clonotype has a count of ten or more. The chain recombines TRBV29-1 with TRBJ1-1, with 11 bases aligning to TRBD1. CDR1 is SQVTM and CDR2 is ANQGSEA in the germline V gene. There are 16 residues in the CDR3. V lost 3 bases, J lost 4 bases, and 10 bases stayed unmatched. CDR3: CSVDNGWDRGSTEAFF. The CDR3 nucleotides are TGCAGCGTTGATAATGGATGGGACAGGGGGTCCACTGAAGCTTTCTTT.

V and J are TRBV28 and TRBJ2-7; D call uncertain. The ends were cut back, 10 bases at V and 5 bases at J, with 18 bases in the middle. The CDR3 sequence is 13 residues long. CDR1 MDHEN and CDR2 SYDVKM come from the germline V gene. CDR3: CATEEESVHEQYF. As DNA, the CDR3 is TGTGCCACCGAGGAAGAGTCCGTCCACGAGCAGTACTTC.